This T cell receptor (beta chain) was captured in a study of control samples from healthy donors and cancer patients (dated by TCRdb to about 2020). A remark on this clone: The antigen it binds to is not known. No base qualities exist here, and no much larger clone lies one base off it.

Library prep was done by the immunoSEQ multiplex PCR assay. TCRdb retrieved this table from immuneACCESS and kept in-frame rearrangements only. Not all clones are present; in checked studies, unresolved V genes account for under half, and no reason is known for the remainder. In all, the sample holds 120,000 or so clones, and 93% of those were seen once. The leading ten clones occupy 1.7% of the sample. The CDR3 goes from the cysteine to the phenylalanine over 16 residues. Left in the record is the CDR3 DNA by itself, 48 bases read in frame from the first base. V is clipped by 4 bases and J by 8 bases, and the sequence between their germline boundaries is 23 bases long. CDR1 and CDR2, per the germline V gene, are LGHNA and YSLEER.

The sample comprised PBMCs. The chain uses TRBV4-3 and TRBJ1-2, and the D gene may be TRBD1, 5 bases matching. The source of this sequence is a man aged 45-65 years with head and neck cancer. Read as DNA, the sequence is TGCGCCAGCAGCCTCGGGGCTACGGGGGGTCATAGGGGCTACACCTTC. Translated, this is CASSLGATGGHRGYTF.